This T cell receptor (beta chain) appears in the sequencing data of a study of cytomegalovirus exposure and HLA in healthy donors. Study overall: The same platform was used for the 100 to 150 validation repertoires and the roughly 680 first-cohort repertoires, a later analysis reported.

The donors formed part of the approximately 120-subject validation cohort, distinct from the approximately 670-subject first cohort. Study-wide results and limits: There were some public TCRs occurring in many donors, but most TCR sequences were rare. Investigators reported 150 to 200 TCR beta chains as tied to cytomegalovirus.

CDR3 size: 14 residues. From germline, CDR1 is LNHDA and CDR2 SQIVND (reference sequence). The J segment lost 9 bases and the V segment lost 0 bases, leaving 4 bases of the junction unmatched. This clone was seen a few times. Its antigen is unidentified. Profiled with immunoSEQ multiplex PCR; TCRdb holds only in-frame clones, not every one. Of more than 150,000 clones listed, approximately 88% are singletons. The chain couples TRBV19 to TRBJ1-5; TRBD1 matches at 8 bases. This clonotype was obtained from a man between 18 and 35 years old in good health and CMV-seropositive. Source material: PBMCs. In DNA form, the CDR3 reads TGTGCCAGTAGTATAGAGGGACAGGTTTCGCCCCAGCATTTT. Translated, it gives CASSIEGQVSPQHF.